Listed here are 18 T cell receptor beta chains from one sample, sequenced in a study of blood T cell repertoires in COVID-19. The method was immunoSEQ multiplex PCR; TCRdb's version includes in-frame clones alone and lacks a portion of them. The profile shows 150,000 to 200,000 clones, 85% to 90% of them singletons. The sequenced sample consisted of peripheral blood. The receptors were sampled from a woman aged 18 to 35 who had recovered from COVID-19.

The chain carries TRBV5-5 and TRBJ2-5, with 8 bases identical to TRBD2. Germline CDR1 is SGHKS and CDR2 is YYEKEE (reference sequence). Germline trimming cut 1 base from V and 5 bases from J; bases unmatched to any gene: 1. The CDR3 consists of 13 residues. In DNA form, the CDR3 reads TGTGCCAGCAGCTTGCCTAGCGGGGAGACCCAGTACTTC. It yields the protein CASSLPSGETQYF.

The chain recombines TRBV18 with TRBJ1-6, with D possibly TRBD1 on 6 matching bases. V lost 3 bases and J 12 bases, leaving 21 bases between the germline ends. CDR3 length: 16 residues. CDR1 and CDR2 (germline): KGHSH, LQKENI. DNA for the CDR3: TGTGCCAGCTCACCGCCAACAGGGCGCCTTAGGGAACCCCTCCACTTT. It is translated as CASSPPTGRLREPLHF.

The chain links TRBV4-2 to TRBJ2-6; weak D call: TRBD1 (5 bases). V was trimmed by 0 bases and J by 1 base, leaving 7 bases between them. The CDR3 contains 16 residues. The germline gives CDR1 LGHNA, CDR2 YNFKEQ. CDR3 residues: CASSQDQGSGANVLTF. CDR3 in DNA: TGTGCCAGCAGCCAAGATCAGGGATCTGGGGCCAACGTCCTGACTTTC.

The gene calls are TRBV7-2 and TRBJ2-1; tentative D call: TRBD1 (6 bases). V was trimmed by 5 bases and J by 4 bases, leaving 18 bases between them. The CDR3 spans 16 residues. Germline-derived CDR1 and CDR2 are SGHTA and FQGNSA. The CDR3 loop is CASSTAPTGLYNEQFF. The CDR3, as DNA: TGTGCCAGCAGCACGGCCCCGACAGGCCTATACAATGAGCAGTTCTTC.

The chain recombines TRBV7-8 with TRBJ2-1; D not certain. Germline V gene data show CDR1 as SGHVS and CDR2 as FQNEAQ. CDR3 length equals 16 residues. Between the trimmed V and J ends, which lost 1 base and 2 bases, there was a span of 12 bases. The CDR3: CASSLGLEVPYNEQFF. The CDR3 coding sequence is TGTGCCAGCAGCTTAGGGCTAGAGGTCCCCTACAATGAGCAGTTCTTC.

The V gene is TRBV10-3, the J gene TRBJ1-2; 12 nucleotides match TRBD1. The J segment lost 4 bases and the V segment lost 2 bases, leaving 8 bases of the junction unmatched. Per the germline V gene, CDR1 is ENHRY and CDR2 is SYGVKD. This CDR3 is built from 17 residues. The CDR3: CAISELIGTGGAYGYTF. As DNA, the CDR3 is TGTGCCATCAGTGAGCTGATAGGGACAGGGGGCGCCTATGGCTACACCTTC.

CDR3 in amino acids: CASSMDRGEAGELFF. The CDR3 DNA follows: TGTGCCAGTAGTATGGACAGGGGAGAGGCCGGGGAGCTGTTTTTT. The chain employs TRBV19 and TRBJ2-2; TRBD1 agrees at 9 bases. Germline CDR1 is LNHDA and CDR2 is SQIVND (reference sequence). This CDR3 region has 15 residues. The ends lost 3 bases at V and 6 bases at J; junction bases unmatched: 5.

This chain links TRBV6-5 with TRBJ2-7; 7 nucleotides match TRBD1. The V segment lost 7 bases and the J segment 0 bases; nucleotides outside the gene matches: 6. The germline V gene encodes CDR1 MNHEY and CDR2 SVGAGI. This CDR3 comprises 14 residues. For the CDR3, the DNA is TGTGCCAGCAACGACAGGGTGAGCTCCTACGAGCAGTACGTC. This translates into CASNDRVSSYEQYV.

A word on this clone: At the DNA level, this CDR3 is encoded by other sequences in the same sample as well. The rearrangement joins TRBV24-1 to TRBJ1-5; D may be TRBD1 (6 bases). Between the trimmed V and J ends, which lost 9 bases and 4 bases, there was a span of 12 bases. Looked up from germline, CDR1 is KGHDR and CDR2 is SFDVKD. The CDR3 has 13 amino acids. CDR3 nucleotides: TGTGCCACCTCGGACAGAAGTAATCAGCCCCAGCATTTT. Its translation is CATSDRSNQPQHF.

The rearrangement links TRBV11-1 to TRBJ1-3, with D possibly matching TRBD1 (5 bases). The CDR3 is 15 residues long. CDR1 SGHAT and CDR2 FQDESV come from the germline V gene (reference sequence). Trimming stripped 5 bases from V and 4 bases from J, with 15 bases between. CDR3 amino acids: CASSTRRGSGNTIYF. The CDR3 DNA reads TGTGCCAGCAGCACTCGCCGGGGGTCAGGAAACACCATATATTTT.

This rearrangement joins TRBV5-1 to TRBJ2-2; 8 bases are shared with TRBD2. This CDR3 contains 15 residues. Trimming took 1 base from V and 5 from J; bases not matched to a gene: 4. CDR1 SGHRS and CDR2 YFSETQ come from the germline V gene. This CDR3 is CASSLTAGVTGELFF. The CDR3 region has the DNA TGCGCCAGCAGCTTGACAGCGGGAGTGACCGGGGAGCTGTTTTTT.

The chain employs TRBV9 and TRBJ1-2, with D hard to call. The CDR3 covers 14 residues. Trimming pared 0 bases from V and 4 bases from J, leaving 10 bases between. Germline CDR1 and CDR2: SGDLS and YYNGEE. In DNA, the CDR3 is TGTGCCAGCAGCGTAGGGCCGGGTGGCTATGGCTACACCTTC. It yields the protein CASSVGPGGYGYTF.

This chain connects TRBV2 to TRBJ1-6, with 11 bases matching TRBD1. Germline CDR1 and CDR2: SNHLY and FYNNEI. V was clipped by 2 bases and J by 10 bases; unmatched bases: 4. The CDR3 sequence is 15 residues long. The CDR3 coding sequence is TGTGCCAGCAGTGAATCCGGGACAGGGGGATCACCCCTCCACTTT. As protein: CASSESGTGGSPLHF. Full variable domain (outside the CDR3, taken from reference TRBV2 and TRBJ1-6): EPEVTQTPSHQVTQMGQEVILRCVPISNHLYFYWYRQILGQKVEFLVSFYNNEISEKSEIFDDQFSVERPDGSNFTLKIRSTKLEDSAMYFCASSESGTGGSPLHFGNGTRLTVT.

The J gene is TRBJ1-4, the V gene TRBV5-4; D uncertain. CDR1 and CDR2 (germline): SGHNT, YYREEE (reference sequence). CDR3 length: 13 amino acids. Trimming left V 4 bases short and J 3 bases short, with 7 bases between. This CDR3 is CASSPQANEKLFF. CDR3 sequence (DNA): TGTGCCAGCAGCCCTCAGGCTAATGAAAAACTGTTTTTT.

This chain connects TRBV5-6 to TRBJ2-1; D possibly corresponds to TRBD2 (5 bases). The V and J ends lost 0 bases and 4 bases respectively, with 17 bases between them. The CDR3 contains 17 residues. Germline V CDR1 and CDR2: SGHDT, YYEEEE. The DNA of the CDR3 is TGTGCCAGCAGCTTGGCACTAGTCGTTTTTCGGTACAATGAGCAGTTCTTC. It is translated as CASSLALVVFRYNEQFF. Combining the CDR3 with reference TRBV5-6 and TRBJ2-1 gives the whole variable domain DAGVTQSPTHLIKTRGQQVTLRCSPKSGHDTVSWYQQALGQGPQFIFQYYEEEERQRGNFPDRFSGHQFPNYSSELNVNALLLGDSALYLCASSLALVVFRYNEQFFGPGTRLTVL.

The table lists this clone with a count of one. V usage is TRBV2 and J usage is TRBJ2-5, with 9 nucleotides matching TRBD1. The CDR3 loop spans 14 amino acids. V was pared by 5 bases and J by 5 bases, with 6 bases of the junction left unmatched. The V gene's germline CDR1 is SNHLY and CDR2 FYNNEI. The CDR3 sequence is CASSPGTGTETQYF. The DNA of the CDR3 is TGTGCCAGCAGTCCTGGGACAGGGACGGAGACCCAGTACTTC.

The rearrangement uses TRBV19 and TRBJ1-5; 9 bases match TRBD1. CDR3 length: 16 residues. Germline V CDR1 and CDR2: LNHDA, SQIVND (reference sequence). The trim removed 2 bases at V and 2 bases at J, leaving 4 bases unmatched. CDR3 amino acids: CASSIFDRGGNQPQHF. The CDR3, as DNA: TGTGCCAGTAGTATATTTGACAGGGGGGGCAATCAGCCCCAGCATTTT.

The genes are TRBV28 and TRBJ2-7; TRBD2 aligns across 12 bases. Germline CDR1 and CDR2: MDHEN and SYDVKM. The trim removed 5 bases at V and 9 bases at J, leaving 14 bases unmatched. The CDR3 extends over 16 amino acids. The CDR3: CASSPGPLAGGRGQYV. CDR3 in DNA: TGTGCCAGCAGTCCCGGGCCACTAGCGGGAGGTAGGGGGCAGTACGTC.